The 22 T cell receptor beta chains below all came from one sample that was sequenced in a study of identical twins. TCRdb re-called the 5' RACE reads through MiXCR, storing one row per CDR3 protein. The sample comprises some 1,600,000 distinct CDR3 sequences, 32% of which are singletons, and around 0.3% rests with the top ten. Sequencing was performed on cord blood. The receptors shown here come from a newborn girl in good health.

This clonotype was seen a handful of times. V is TRBV3-1 and J is TRBJ2-3; tentatively, D is TRBD2 (6 bases). This CDR3 is 16 amino acids long. Per germline, CDR1 LGHDT and CDR2 YNNKEL (reference sequence). V lost 4 bases and J lost 2, with 16 bases in between. CDR3 sequence (DNA): TGTGCCAGCAGCCCGACCGGGACTCTTAACACAGATACGCAGTATTTT. This translates into CASSPTGTLNTDTQYF.

In its sample, this clonotype was seen a few times. The rearrangement uses TRBV9 and TRBJ2-1, with 10 bases lining up with TRBD2. CDR3 length equals 19 residues. Germline V gene sequence: CDR1 SGDLS, CDR2 YYNGEE. V shed 4 bases, J shed 2 bases, and the junction held 15 bases outside the gene matches. CDR3 nucleotide sequence: TGTGCCAGCAGCCGTGCCGGGACTAGCGAAGGTAGGACCTACAATGAGCAGTTCTTC. Translation gives CASSRAGTSEGRTYNEQFF.

A few counts support this clonotype. The chain joins TRBV20-1 to TRBJ2-7; D is perhaps TRBD2 (5 bases). Trimming shortened V by 6 bases and J by 4 bases, and 28 bases separated the two germline ends. Germline CDR1 reads DFQATT; CDR2 reads SNEGSKA (reference sequence). The CDR3 loop spans 17 amino acids. The CDR3 nucleotides are TGCAGTGCCAAAGCGGCGTGGAAGGGTACCTGGGGTTACGAGCAGTACTTC. Residues: CSAKAAWKGTWGYEQYF.

Only a few counts were recorded for this clonotype. The chain carries TRBV28 and TRBJ2-1; the match to TRBD2 covers 8 bases. The junction had 5 bases not matched to a gene; V was cut back by 2 bases and J by 2 bases. The V gene's germline CDR1 is MDHEN and CDR2 SYDVKM. This CDR3 has 16 amino acids. The DNA for the CDR3 is TGTGCCAGCAGTTTAATCCCGGGACTAGCCTACAATGAGCAGTTCTTC. This sequence encodes CASSLIPGLAYNEQFF.

The V and J genes are TRBV28 and TRBJ1-2; unclear D gene. In germline, CDR1 is MDHEN, CDR2 SYDVKM. The CDR3 covers 13 residues. Deletions cut 3 bases from V and 4 bases from J, with 9 bases between. The DNA for the CDR3 is TGTGCCAGCAGTTTCGCGTTCAGCTATGGCTACACCTTC. Translating it yields CASSFAFSYGYTF.

This clonotype has more than one count but fewer than ten. The chain couples TRBV5-1 to TRBJ2-5, with unresolved D. In germline, CDR1 is SGHRS, CDR2 YFSETQ. CDR3 length equals 14 residues. The V end was cut by 4 bases, the J end by 0 bases, with 10 bases between. For the CDR3, the DNA is TGCGCCAGCAGCCCTCGGTTCGACCAAGAGACCCAGTACTTC. Protein product: CASSPRFDQETQYF.

This clonotype was observed a single time. The chain uses TRBV6-1 and TRBJ1-2, with D tentatively TRBD1 (6 bases). The CDR3 spans 15 residues. V shed 4 bases and J shed 1 base, with 13 bases lying between them. Germline assignment: CDR1 MNHNS and CDR2 SASEGT. CDR3 coding DNA: TGTGCCAGCAGTGGGCGACAGGCTGGTAACTATGGCTACACCTTC. Translated, it gives CASSGRQAGNYGYTF.

This clonotype was counted ten times or more. The rearrangement links TRBV10-3 to TRBJ2-7; TRBD1 matches at 8 bases. V shed 0 bases and J 0 bases; nucleotides not matched to a gene: 1. Germline assignment: CDR1 ENHRY and CDR2 SYGVKD. The CDR3 loop spans 15 amino acids. The CDR3 DNA follows: TGTGCCATCAGTGAGTCGGACAGGGCCTCCTACGAGCAGTACTTC. Translating gives CAISESDRASYEQYF.

J is TRBJ2-7 and V is TRBV4-2, with D maybe TRBD1 (6 bases). The germline CDR1 and CDR2 sequences are LGHNA and YNFKEQ. The V end was cut by 0 bases, the J end by 2 bases, with 14 bases between. This CDR3 has 16 residues. The DNA for the CDR3 is TGTGCCAGCAGCCAAGATCAGGGGCTGGGACCCTACGAGCAGTACTTC. As protein: CASSQDQGLGPYEQYF.

The chain links TRBV3-1 to TRBJ2-2; tentatively, D is TRBD2 (6 bases). Looked up from germline, CDR1 is LGHDT and CDR2 is YNNKEL (reference sequence). Trimming left V 1 base short and J 6 bases short, with 12 bases between. The CDR3 covers 15 residues. CDR3 coding DNA: TGTGCCAGCAGCCAAGCGGGGGTACTAGCCGGGGAGCTGTTTTTT. It specifies CASSQAGVLAGELFF. Full variable domain (missing parts from reference TRBV3-1 and TRBJ2-2): DTAVSQTPKYLVTQMGNDKSIKCEQNLGHDTMYWYKQDSKKFLKIMFSYNNKELIINETVPNRFSPKSPDKAHLNLHINSLELGDSAVYFCASSQAGVLAGELFFGEGSRLTVL.

The CDR3 region has the DNA TGTGCCAGCAGGGGGGGACAGGCCAGCTCCTACGAGCAGTACTTC. Its translation is CASRGGQASSYEQYF. This sequence joins TRBV5-6 and TRBJ2-7; 8 bases line up with TRBD1. Germline values: CDR1 SGHDT, CDR2 YYEEEE. V shed 5 bases, J shed 0 bases, and the junction held 7 bases outside the gene matches. This CDR3 contains 15 residues.

A word on this clonotype: Possible read error: a much larger clone is one base away. The J gene is TRBJ1-2, the V gene TRBV9; D is unclear. CDR3 length: 13 amino acids. Germline CDR1 and CDR2: SGDLS and YYNGEE. V lost 1 base, J lost 5 bases, and 9 bases lay in between. CDR3: CASSVHGVYGYTF. The CDR3 DNA reads TGTGCCAGCAGCGTACACGGGGTTTATGGCTACACCTTC.

The genes are TRBV6-1 and TRBJ2-3; no firm D call. This CDR3 comprises 13 residues. In germline, CDR1 is MNHNS, CDR2 SASEGT. Between the trimmed V and J ends, which lost 3 bases and 4 bases, there was a span of 8 bases. The CDR3 spells CASSEAAADTQYF. In DNA, the CDR3 is TGTGCCAGCAGTGAGGCGGCGGCAGATACGCAGTATTTT.

This clonotype was recorded only once. Here the CDR3 reads CASSRQGDYNEQYF. The CDR3, as DNA: TGTGCCAGCAGCAGACAGGGGGACTACAATGAGCAGTACTTC. This sequence joins TRBV12-3 or TRBV12-4 and TRBJ2-4, with 9 bases identical to TRBD1. V lost 6 bases and J lost 13; bases outside the gene matches: 13. CDR3 length equals 14 residues.

The chain is built from TRBV11-2 and TRBJ2-3; D gene uncertain. Germline V gene lookup returns CDR1 SGHAT and CDR2 FQNNGV. V was shortened by 1 base and J by 2 bases, with 13 bases between the two germline ends. The CDR3 is 16 amino acids. The CDR3 here is CASSLGATFLTDTQYF. The CDR3 coding sequence is TGTGCCAGCAGCTTAGGCGCCACTTTCCTCACAGATACGCAGTATTTT.

This chain links TRBV10-3 with TRBJ2-7; a weak D match, TRBD2 (6 bases). The CDR3 consists of 14 residues. The V end was cut by 0 bases, the J end by 5 bases, with 11 bases between. Germline V gene data show CDR1 as ENHRY and CDR2 as SYGVKD. The CDR3 is CAISESVGGNEQYF. Written as DNA, the CDR3 is TGTGCCATCAGTGAGTCAGTTGGGGGGAACGAGCAGTACTTC.

Of note for this clonotype: This may be a read error: a much more frequent sequence differs by one nucleotide. The chain carries TRBV4-2 and TRBJ2-5; D gene uncertain. The tail of the sequence fits TRBJ2-4 better, so the J call may be wrong. Per germline, CDR1 LGHNA and CDR2 YNFKEQ. The CDR3 is 18 amino acids. The CDR3 is CASSQARRKCPSKNIQYF. Written as DNA, the CDR3 is TGTGCCAGCAGCCAAGCACGACGCAAGTGCCCGTCGAAAAACATTCAGTACTTC.

The table lists this clonotype with a few counts. This sequence joins TRBV20-1 and TRBJ1-2; TRBD1 matches 9 bases. With V trimmed by 3 bases and J by 3 bases, 8 bases remained unmatched. Germline V gene lookup returns CDR1 DFQATT and CDR2 SNEGSKA (reference sequence). The CDR3 loop spans 15 amino acids. In DNA form, the CDR3 reads TGCAGTGCTAGCCGCCCGGACAGGGGCCACTATGGCTACACCTTC. Amino acid sequence: CSASRPDRGHYGYTF.

This clonotype has a count of ten or more. The CDR3 loop is CSVEDPGANYGYTF. DNA for the CDR3: TGCAGCGTTGAAGATCCGGGGGCTAACTATGGCTACACCTTC. V is TRBV29-1 and J is TRBJ1-2, with D possibly being TRBD1 (5 bases). CDR1 is SQVTM and CDR2 is ANQGSEA in the germline V gene. The V end was cut by 0 bases, the J end by 0 bases, with 8 bases between. The CDR3 length is 14 residues.

CDR3 protein: CSARTGGGRDGYTF. The CDR3 bases are TGCAGTGCCCGGACAGGGGGCGGGAGGGATGGCTACACCTTC. The genes are TRBV20-1 and TRBJ1-2, with TRBD1 identical over 11 bases. CDR1 is DFQATT, CDR2 SNEGSKA, per germline (reference sequence). Trimming at V came to 6 bases and at J to 6 bases, leaving 9 bases not matched to a gene. The CDR3 totals 14 residues.

The chain is built from TRBV28 and TRBJ2-3; 12 bases fit TRBD2. V lost 6 bases, J lost 2 bases, and 12 bases stayed unmatched. The CDR3 contains 18 residues. CDR1 MDHEN and CDR2 SYDVKM come from the germline V gene. CDR3: CASSSAPGLAGYTDTQYF. The CDR3, as DNA: TGTGCCAGCAGCTCAGCCCCGGGACTAGCGGGCTACACAGATACGCAGTATTTT.

The chain has TRBV25-1 and TRBJ2-4; TRBD1 aligns across 12 bases. The length of the CDR3 is 15 residues. Germline assignment: CDR1 MGHDK and CDR2 SYGVNS. The V gene end was trimmed by 1 base and the J gene end by 13 bases; junction bases not matched to a gene: 8. CDR3 in amino acids: CASSESGTGGEEQYF. In DNA form, the CDR3 reads TGTGCCAGCAGTGAATCTGGGACAGGGGGCGAGGAGCAGTACTTC.